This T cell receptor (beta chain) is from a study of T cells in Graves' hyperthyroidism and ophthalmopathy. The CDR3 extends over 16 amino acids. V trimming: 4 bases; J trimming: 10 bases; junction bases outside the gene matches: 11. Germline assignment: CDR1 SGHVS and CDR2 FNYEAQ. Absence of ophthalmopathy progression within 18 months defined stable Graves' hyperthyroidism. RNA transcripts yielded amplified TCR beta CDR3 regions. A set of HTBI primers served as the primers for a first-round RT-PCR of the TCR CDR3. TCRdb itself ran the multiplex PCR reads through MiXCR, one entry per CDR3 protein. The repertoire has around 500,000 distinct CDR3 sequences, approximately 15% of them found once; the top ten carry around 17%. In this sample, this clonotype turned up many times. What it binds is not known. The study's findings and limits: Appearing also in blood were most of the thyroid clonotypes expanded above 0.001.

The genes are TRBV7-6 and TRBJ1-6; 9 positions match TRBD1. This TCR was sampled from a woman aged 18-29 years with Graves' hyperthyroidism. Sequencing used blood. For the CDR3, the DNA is TGTGCCAGCAGCTACTCGGGACAGGGCCGGAGGTCACCCCTCCACTTT. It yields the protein CASSYSGQGRRSPLHF.